The rows below give T cell receptor beta chains drawn from one sample of a study of blood T cell repertoires in COVID-19. This table comes from immunoSEQ multiplex PCR, and its TCRdb copy is limited to in-frame clones, with some not included. The table includes some 130,000 clones, around 89% detected once. Sequenced input: peripheral blood. Source of these receptors: a man between 60 and 70 years old with COVID-19, enrolled during active disease. The CDR3 runs from the conserved cysteine through the conserved F or W. Fields, in order: CDR3 length, J gene, clone size, D gene, V gene, CDR3 protein, CDR3 DNA. D genes are given only for firm matches. Not all rows give a size; the values are once, few, many and, for expanded clones, a class.

CDR3 length: 13; J gene: TRBJ1-2; clone size: NA; D gene: NA; V gene: TRBV6-2/TRBV6-3; CDR3 protein: CASSYSVGDGYTF; CDR3 DNA: TGTGCCAGCAGTTACTCGGTAGGGGATGGCTACACCTTC
CDR3 length: 15; J gene: TRBJ1-2; clone size: NA; D gene: NA; V gene: TRBV5-1; CDR3 protein: CASSLVPQGRDGYTF; CDR3 DNA: TGCGCCAGCAGCTTGGTCCCACAGGGACGTGATGGCTACACCTTC
CDR3 length: 17; J gene: TRBJ1-5; clone size: NA; D gene: TRBD1; V gene: TRBV23-1; CDR3 protein: CASSHSGTATYNQPQHF; CDR3 DNA: TGCGCCAGCAGTCACTCCGGGACAGCTACCTACAATCAGCCCCAGCATTTT
CDR3 length: 17; J gene: TRBJ2-3; clone size: once; D gene: TRBD1; V gene: TRBV9; CDR3 protein: CASSVRTGTGVVDTQYF; CDR3 DNA: TGTGCCAGCAGCGTCAGAACCGGGACAGGGGTCGTAGATACGCAGTATTTT
CDR3 length: 15; J gene: TRBJ1-6; clone size: NA; D gene: NA; V gene: TRBV5-1; CDR3 protein: CASSLVTGENSPLHF; CDR3 DNA: TGCGCCAGCAGCTTGGTAACAGGTGAAAATTCACCCCTCCACTTT
CDR3 length: 15; J gene: TRBJ1-4; clone size: NA; D gene: NA; V gene: TRBV11-2; CDR3 protein: CASSLGQPTNEKLFF; CDR3 DNA: TGTGCCAGCAGCTTAGGACAGCCAACTAATGAAAAACTGTTTTTT
CDR3 length: 14; J gene: TRBJ1-4; clone size: few; D gene: NA; V gene: TRBV5-4; CDR3 protein: CASSQGQPSPKLFF; CDR3 DNA: TGTGCCAGCAGCCAAGGACAGCCCAGCCCTAAACTGTTTTTT
CDR3 length: 13; J gene: TRBJ1-1; clone size: NA; D gene: NA; V gene: TRBV12-3/TRBV12-4; CDR3 protein: CASSLWANTEAFF; CDR3 DNA: TGTGCCAGCAGTTTGTGGGCGAACACTGAAGCTTTCTTT
CDR3 length: 13; J gene: TRBJ1-2; clone size: NA; D gene: NA; V gene: TRBV19; CDR3 protein: CASRRSSGYGYTF; CDR3 DNA: TGTGCCAGTAGGAGGAGTAGCGGGTATGGCTACACCTTC
CDR3 length: 13; J gene: TRBJ1-5; clone size: few; D gene: TRBD1; V gene: TRBV6-5; CDR3 protein: CASRTGQRQPQHF; CDR3 DNA: TGTGCCAGCAGGACGGGACAGCGTCAGCCCCAGCATTTT
CDR3 length: 12; J gene: TRBJ1-2; clone size: NA; D gene: TRBD1; V gene: TRBV10-3; CDR3 protein: CAISETGEGYTF; CDR3 DNA: TGTGCCATCAGTGAGACAGGGGAAGGCTACACCTTC
CDR3 length: 14; J gene: TRBJ2-7; clone size: NA; D gene: NA; V gene: TRBV12-5; CDR3 protein: CASGLGFRDYEQYF; CDR3 DNA: TGTGCTAGTGGTTTGGGATTCAGGGACTACGAGCAGTACTTC
CDR3 length: 13; J gene: TRBJ1-5; clone size: NA; D gene: NA; V gene: TRBV24-1; CDR3 protein: CATSEGGVQPQHF; CDR3 DNA: TGTGCCACCAGTGAAGGGGGTGTTCAGCCCCAGCATTTT
CDR3 length: 15; J gene: TRBJ1-1; clone size: NA; D gene: NA; V gene: TRBV15; CDR3 protein: CATSSKVGGGTEAFF; CDR3 DNA: TGTGCCACCAGCAGTAAGGTCGGGGGAGGCACTGAAGCTTTCTTT
CDR3 length: 14; J gene: TRBJ1-1; clone size: NA; D gene: TRBD1; V gene: TRBV7-8; CDR3 protein: CASSWGQLNTEAFF; CDR3 DNA: TGTGCCAGCAGCTGGGGACAGTTGAACACTGAAGCTTTCTTT
CDR3 length: 15; J gene: TRBJ2-5; clone size: NA; D gene: NA; V gene: TRBV19; CDR3 protein: CASTPHARTQETQYF; CDR3 DNA: TGTGCCAGTACCCCCCATGCGAGGACTCAAGAGACCCAGTACTTC
CDR3 length: 16; J gene: TRBJ2-4; clone size: NA; D gene: NA; V gene: TRBV6-5; CDR3 protein: CASSYSVGQAKNIQYF; CDR3 DNA: TGTGCCAGCAGTTACTCGGTTGGCCAAGCCAAAAACATTCAGTACTTC
CDR3 length: 14; J gene: TRBJ1-2; clone size: NA; D gene: NA; V gene: TRBV30; CDR3 protein: CAWSVLEGIGSYTF; CDR3 DNA: TGTGCCTGGAGTGTACTCGAGGGTATCGGGAGCTACACCTTC
CDR3 length: 14; J gene: TRBJ2-5; clone size: once; D gene: TRBD1; V gene: TRBV5-1; CDR3 protein: CASSVQGAQETQYF; CDR3 DNA: TGCGCCAGCAGCGTGCAGGGGGCACAAGAGACCCAGTACTTC
CDR3 length: 15; J gene: TRBJ1-4; clone size: NA; D gene: NA; V gene: TRBV6-5; CDR3 protein: CASSPGTATNEKLFF; CDR3 DNA: TGTGCCAGCAGCCCGGGGACTGCAACTAATGAAAAACTGTTTTTT
CDR3 length: 16; J gene: TRBJ2-1; clone size: once; D gene: TRBD2; V gene: TRBV9; CDR3 protein: CASSVEGLAGGNEQFF; CDR3 DNA: TGTGCCAGCAGCGTAGAGGGACTAGCGGGGGGGAATGAGCAGTTCTTC
CDR3 length: 14; J gene: TRBJ1-1; clone size: NA; D gene: TRBD1; V gene: TRBV4-1; CDR3 protein: CASSQGLQGAEAFF; CDR3 DNA: TGCGCCAGCAGCCAAGGGTTACAGGGGGCTGAAGCTTTCTTT
CDR3 length: 16; J gene: TRBJ1-3; clone size: NA; D gene: NA; V gene: TRBV30; CDR3 protein: CAWSRGEGVGGNTIYF; CDR3 DNA: TGTGCCTGGAGCAGGGGTGAGGGGGTTGGCGGAAACACCATATATTTT
CDR3 length: 14; J gene: TRBJ2-2; clone size: NA; D gene: NA; V gene: TRBV27; CDR3 protein: CASSRTFNTGELFF; CDR3 DNA: TGTGCCAGCAGTAGGACATTTAACACCGGGGAGCTGTTTTTT
CDR3 length: 14; J gene: TRBJ2-7; clone size: NA; D gene: TRBD1; V gene: TRBV11-2; CDR3 protein: CASSLTTGMHEQYF; CDR3 DNA: TGTGCCAGCAGCCTGACGACAGGGATGCACGAGCAGTACTTC
CDR3 length: 14; J gene: TRBJ1-4; clone size: NA; D gene: NA; V gene: TRBV19; CDR3 protein: CATGTLHLNEKLFF; CDR3 DNA: TGTGCCACCGGGACTCTACACCTTAATGAAAAACTGTTTTTT
CDR3 length: 15; J gene: TRBJ1-4; clone size: NA; D gene: TRBD1; V gene: TRBV19; CDR3 protein: CASSTGDRRDEKLFF; CDR3 DNA: TGTGCCAGTAGTACTGGGGACAGGCGGGATGAAAAACTGTTTTTT
CDR3 length: 16; J gene: TRBJ1-3; clone size: NA; D gene: TRBD1; V gene: TRBV19; CDR3 protein: CASSIPGGRTGNTIYF; CDR3 DNA: TGTGCCAGTAGTATACCAGGGGGGCGGACTGGAAACACCATATATTTT
CDR3 length: 16; J gene: TRBJ1-6; clone size: few; D gene: NA; V gene: TRBV7-9; CDR3 protein: CASSSWGGSYNSPLHF; CDR3 DNA: TGTGCCAGCAGCTCCTGGGGCGGCTCCTATAATTCACCCCTCCACTTT
CDR3 length: 15; J gene: TRBJ2-6; clone size: NA; D gene: NA; V gene: TRBV28; CDR3 protein: CASRMTGQGANVLTF; CDR3 DNA: TGTGCCAGCAGAATGACAGGCCAAGGGGCCAACGTCCTGACTTTC
CDR3 length: 14; J gene: TRBJ1-2; clone size: NA; D gene: NA; V gene: TRBV27; CDR3 protein: CASSLWGRNYGYTF; CDR3 DNA: TGTGCCAGCAGTTTATGGGGCCGTAACTATGGCTACACCTTC
CDR3 length: 15; J gene: TRBJ1-2; clone size: NA; D gene: TRBD1; V gene: TRBV6-5; CDR3 protein: CASSYTTGANYGYTF; CDR3 DNA: TGTGCCAGCAGTTACACGACAGGGGCGAACTATGGCTACACCTTC
CDR3 length: 13; J gene: TRBJ1-4; clone size: NA; D gene: TRBD1; V gene: TRBV12-3/TRBV12-4; CDR3 protein: CAAKDRDDEKLFF; CDR3 DNA: TGTGCAGCAAAGGACAGGGATGATGAAAAACTGTTTTTT
CDR3 length: 15; J gene: TRBJ1-6; clone size: NA; D gene: NA; V gene: TRBV7-8; CDR3 protein: CASSLAGQGGSPLHF; CDR3 DNA: TGTGCCAGCAGCTTAGCCGGGCAAGGAGGTTCACCCCTCCACTTT
CDR3 length: 13; J gene: TRBJ2-1; clone size: NA; D gene: TRBD2; V gene: TRBV5-1; CDR3 protein: CASSGRGDNEQFF; CDR3 DNA: TGCGCCAGCAGCGGGCGGGGGGACAATGAGCAGTTCTTC
CDR3 length: 14; J gene: TRBJ1-5; clone size: NA; D gene: TRBD1; V gene: TRBV3-1/TRBV3-2; CDR3 protein: CASSPDRFPIDQHF; CDR3 DNA: TGTGCCAGCAGCCCGGACAGGTTTCCGATAGACCAGCATTTT
CDR3 length: 15; J gene: TRBJ1-1; clone size: once; D gene: NA; V gene: TRBV2; CDR3 protein: CASSEGQPLNTEAFF; CDR3 DNA: TGTGCCAGCAGTGAAGGACAGCCGCTGAACACTGAAGCTTTCTTT
CDR3 length: 17; J gene: TRBJ2-3; clone size: NA; D gene: NA; V gene: TRBV27; CDR3 protein: CASSFQARGAGTDTQYF; CDR3 DNA: TGTGCCAGCAGCTTCCAAGCCCGGGGGGCGGGCACAGATACGCAGTATTTT
CDR3 length: 16; J gene: TRBJ2-1; clone size: NA; D gene: TRBD1; V gene: TRBV7-9; CDR3 protein: CAMGDSIPLSYNEQFF; CDR3 DNA: TGTGCCATGGGGGACAGTATCCCTCTCTCCTACAATGAGCAGTTCTTC
CDR3 length: 15; J gene: TRBJ1-5; clone size: once; D gene: TRBD1; V gene: TRBV19; CDR3 protein: CASSISDRGSQPQHF; CDR3 DNA: TGTGCCAGTAGTATTTCGGACAGGGGTAGTCAGCCCCAGCATTTT
CDR3 length: 15; J gene: TRBJ1-4; clone size: NA; D gene: NA; V gene: TRBV3-1/TRBV3-2; CDR3 protein: CASSPRGASAEKLFF; CDR3 DNA: TGTGCCAGCAGCCCCCGCGGGGCCTCAGCTGAAAAACTGTTTTTT
CDR3 length: 17; J gene: TRBJ2-7; clone size: NA; D gene: TRBD1; V gene: TRBV5-1; CDR3 protein: CASSGGLRDRGVHEQYF; CDR3 DNA: TGCGCCAGCAGCGGCGGCCTCCGGGACAGAGGGGTCCACGAGCAGTACTTC
CDR3 length: 14; J gene: TRBJ1-1; clone size: NA; D gene: TRBD1; V gene: TRBV28; CDR3 protein: CASSPRTGNTEAFF; CDR3 DNA: TGTGCCAGCAGTCCTCGGACAGGGAACACTGAAGCTTTCTTT
CDR3 length: 16; J gene: TRBJ1-4; clone size: NA; D gene: TRBD1; V gene: TRBV7-2; CDR3 protein: CASSPKQTGGDEKLFF; CDR3 DNA: TGTGCCAGCAGCCCAAAACAGACAGGGGGCGATGAAAAACTGTTTTTT
CDR3 length: 14; J gene: TRBJ1-5; clone size: NA; D gene: NA; V gene: TRBV7-8; CDR3 protein: CASSSAGGDQPQHF; CDR3 DNA: TGTGCCAGCAGCTCAGCGGGGGGAGATCAGCCCCAGCATTTT
CDR3 length: 17; J gene: TRBJ2-3; clone size: NA; D gene: NA; V gene: TRBV5-1; CDR3 protein: CASSLAGLPLSTDTQYF; CDR3 DNA: TGCGCCAGCAGCTTGGCCGGTCTTCCCCTGAGCACAGATACGCAGTATTTT
CDR3 length: 15; J gene: TRBJ2-3; clone size: NA; D gene: NA; V gene: TRBV19; CDR3 protein: CASSISRVSTDTQYF; CDR3 DNA: TGTGCCAGTAGTATAAGTCGGGTCAGCACAGATACGCAGTATTTT
CDR3 length: 14; J gene: TRBJ2-2; clone size: NA; D gene: NA; V gene: TRBV19; CDR3 protein: CAGGSTGITGELFF; CDR3 DNA: TGTGCCGGTGGATCTACAGGGATCACCGGGGAGCTGTTTTTT
CDR3 length: 13; J gene: TRBJ2-1; clone size: once; D gene: TRBD1; V gene: TRBV11-2; CDR3 protein: CASRQGGEYEQFF; CDR3 DNA: TGTGCCAGCAGACAGGGGGGTGAATATGAGCAGTTCTTC
CDR3 length: 14; J gene: TRBJ1-2; clone size: NA; D gene: NA; V gene: TRBV10-2; CDR3 protein: CASSEGGSFRGYTF; CDR3 DNA: TGCGCCAGCAGTGAAGGAGGGTCCTTTAGGGGCTACACCTTC
CDR3 length: 14; J gene: TRBJ1-3; clone size: NA; D gene: NA; V gene: TRBV9; CDR3 protein: CASSVAAKGNTIYF; CDR3 DNA: TGTGCCAGCAGCGTAGCAGCGAAAGGAAACACCATATATTTT
CDR3 length: 14; J gene: TRBJ1-1; clone size: NA; D gene: NA; V gene: TRBV5-4; CDR3 protein: CASSLEGGNTEAFF; CDR3 DNA: TGTGCCAGCAGCTTGGAAGGGGGGAACACTGAAGCTTTCTTT
CDR3 length: 14; J gene: TRBJ2-7; clone size: few; D gene: TRBD2; V gene: TRBV9; CDR3 protein: CASSVGLAGIEQYF; CDR3 DNA: TGTGCCAGCAGCGTAGGGCTAGCGGGGATCGAGCAGTACTTC
CDR3 length: 15; J gene: TRBJ1-5; clone size: NA; D gene: NA; V gene: TRBV27; CDR3 protein: CASSLGGGGNQPQHF; CDR3 DNA: TGTGCCAGCAGTTTAGGGGGAGGCGGCAATCAGCCCCAGCATTTT
CDR3 length: 19; J gene: TRBJ1-1; clone size: NA; D gene: TRBD1; V gene: TRBV12-5; CDR3 protein: CASGLPDLGQGGMDTEAFF; CDR3 DNA: TGTGCTAGTGGTTTGCCGGATTTGGGACAGGGGGGGATGGACACTGAAGCTTTCTTT
CDR3 length: 19; J gene: TRBJ1-3; clone size: NA; D gene: NA; V gene: TRBV3-1/TRBV3-2; CDR3 protein: CASSQDLVPRAISGNTIYF; CDR3 DNA: TGTGCCAGCAGCCAAGATCTCGTGCCCAGGGCGATCTCTGGAAACACCATATATTTT
CDR3 length: 17; J gene: TRBJ1-1; clone size: NA; D gene: NA; V gene: TRBV30; CDR3 protein: CAWSPRGGLGLNTEAFF; CDR3 DNA: TGTGCCTGGAGCCCCCGGGGAGGGTTGGGGTTAAACACTGAAGCTTTCTTT
CDR3 length: 17; J gene: TRBJ1-2; clone size: once; D gene: TRBD1; V gene: TRBV5-4; CDR3 protein: CASSPRGQGSHIYGYTF; CDR3 DNA: TGTGCCAGCAGCCCAAGGGGACAGGGAAGCCACATCTATGGCTACACCTTC
CDR3 length: 15; J gene: TRBJ1-2; clone size: NA; D gene: TRBD1; V gene: TRBV5-1; CDR3 protein: CASSLGTGGPYGYTF; CDR3 DNA: TGCGCCAGCAGCTTGGGGACAGGGGGTCCCTATGGCTACACCTTC